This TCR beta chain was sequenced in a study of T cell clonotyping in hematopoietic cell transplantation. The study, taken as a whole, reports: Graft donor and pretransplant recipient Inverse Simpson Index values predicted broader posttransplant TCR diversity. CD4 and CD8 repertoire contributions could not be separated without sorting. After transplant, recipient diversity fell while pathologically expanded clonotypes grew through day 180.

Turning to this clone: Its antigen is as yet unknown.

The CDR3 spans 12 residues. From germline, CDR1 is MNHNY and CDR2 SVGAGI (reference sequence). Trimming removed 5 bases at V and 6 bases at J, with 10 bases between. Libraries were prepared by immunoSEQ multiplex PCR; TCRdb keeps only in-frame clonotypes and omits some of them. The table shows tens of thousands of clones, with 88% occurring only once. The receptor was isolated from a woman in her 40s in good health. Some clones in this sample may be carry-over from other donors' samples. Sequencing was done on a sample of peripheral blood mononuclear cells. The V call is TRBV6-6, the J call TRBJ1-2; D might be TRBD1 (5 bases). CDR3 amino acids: CASSAGTNGYTF. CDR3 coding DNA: TGTGCCAGCAGTGCAGGGACGAATGGCTACACCTTC.